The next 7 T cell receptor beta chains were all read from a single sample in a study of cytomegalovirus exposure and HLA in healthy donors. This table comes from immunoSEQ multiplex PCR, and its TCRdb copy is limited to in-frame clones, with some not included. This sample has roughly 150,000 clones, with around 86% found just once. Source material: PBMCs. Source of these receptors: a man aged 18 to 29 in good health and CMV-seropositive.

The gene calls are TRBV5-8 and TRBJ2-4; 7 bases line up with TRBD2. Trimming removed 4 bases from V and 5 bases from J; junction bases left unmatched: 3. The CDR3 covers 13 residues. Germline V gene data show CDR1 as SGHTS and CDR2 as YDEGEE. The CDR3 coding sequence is TGTGCCAGCAGCCTCCGGGGGGAAAACATTCAGTACTTC. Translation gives CASSLRGENIQYF.

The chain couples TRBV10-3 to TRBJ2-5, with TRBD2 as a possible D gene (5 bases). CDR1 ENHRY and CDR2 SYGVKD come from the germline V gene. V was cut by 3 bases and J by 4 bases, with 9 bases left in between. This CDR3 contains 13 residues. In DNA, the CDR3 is TGTGCCATCAGTGAAACCAGCGGAGAGACCCAGTACTTC. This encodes CAISETSGETQYF.

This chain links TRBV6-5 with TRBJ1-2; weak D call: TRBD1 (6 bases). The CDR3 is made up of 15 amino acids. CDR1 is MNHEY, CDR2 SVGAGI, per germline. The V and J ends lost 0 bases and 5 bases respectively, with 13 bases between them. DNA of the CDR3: TGTGCCAGCAGTTACTCGACAGCAGGGGCTTATGGCTACACCTTC. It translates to CASSYSTAGAYGYTF.

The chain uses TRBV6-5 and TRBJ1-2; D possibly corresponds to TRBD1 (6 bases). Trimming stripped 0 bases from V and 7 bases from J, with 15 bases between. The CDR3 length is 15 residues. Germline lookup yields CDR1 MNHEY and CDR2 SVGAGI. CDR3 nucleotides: TGTGCCAGCAGTTACTCGAGGCAGGGGCTTGGTGGCTACACCTTC. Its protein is CASSYSRQGLGGYTF.

CDR3 in amino acids: CASSWPGRGEAFF. The DNA for the CDR3 is TGTGCCAGCAGCTGGCCCGGCAGGGGTGAAGCTTTCTTT. This chain uses TRBV7-9 with TRBJ1-1, with a possible D match to TRBD1 (6 bases). This CDR3 spans 13 amino acids. Germline CDR1 is SEHNR and CDR2 is FQNEAQ (reference sequence). V was trimmed by 4 bases and J by 7 bases, leaving 13 bases between them.

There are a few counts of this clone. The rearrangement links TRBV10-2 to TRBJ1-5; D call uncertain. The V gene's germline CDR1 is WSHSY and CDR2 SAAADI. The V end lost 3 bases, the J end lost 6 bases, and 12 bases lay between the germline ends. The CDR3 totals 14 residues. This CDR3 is CASSEGGFGQPQHF. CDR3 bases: TGCGCCAGCAGTGAAGGAGGGTTCGGTCAGCCCCAGCATTTT.

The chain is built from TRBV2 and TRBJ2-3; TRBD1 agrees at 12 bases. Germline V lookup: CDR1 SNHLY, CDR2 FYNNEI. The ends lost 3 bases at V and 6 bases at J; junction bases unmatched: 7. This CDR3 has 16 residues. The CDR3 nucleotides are TGTGCCAGCAGTGAGTGGGGGACAGGGGGCCGGGATACGCAGTATTTT. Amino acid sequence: CASSEWGTGGRDTQYF.